This T cell receptor (beta chain) was sequenced for a study of Tregs in tolerant kidney transplant recipients. The table came from immunoSEQ multiplex PCR; TCRdb's copy has only in-frame clones and leaves some out. The sample has 69,000 or so clones, about 89% seen once; the top ten hold approximately 0.4%. General observations from the study: Tolerant patients' donor-specific Tregs expanded beyond overall Tregs, suggesting antigen-driven growth.

About this clone itself: Its antigen is still unknown.

In germline, CDR1 is ENHRY, CDR2 SYGVKD. V was clipped by 2 bases and J by 6 bases; unmatched bases: 4. CDR3 length: 15 residues. The V call is TRBV10-3, the J call TRBJ2-1; 10 bases agree with TRBD2. The sequence derives from a human donor who received a combined kidney and bone marrow transplant. The input for sequencing was CD4+ T cells from blood, taken before the transplant. CDR3 nucleotides: TGTGCCATCAGTGAGGGGGCTAGCGGGAGCAATGAGCAGTTCTTC. Amino acids: CAISEGASGSNEQFF.